The source of this T cell receptor (beta chain) is a study of glioma-infiltrating T cells. The V gene end was trimmed by 1 base and the J gene end by 5 bases; junction bases not matched to a gene: 5. This CDR3 contains 15 residues. Amplification of TCR alpha and beta CDR3 regions from RNA used iRepertoire nested multiplex PCR. TCRdb analysed the multiplex PCR reads with MiXCR anew, one entry per CDR3 protein. This table holds around 93,000 distinct CDR3 sequences, roughly 40% found once. The table lists this clonotype with many counts. V and J are TRBV12-3 or TRBV12-4 and TRBJ1-5, with 7 bases fitting TRBD1. Material: glioma tissue, nonneoplastic brain tissue, or PBMCs (not recorded which). This TCR came from a human donor with low-grade glioma or glioblastoma, undergoing nonglioma brain surgery, or in good health (not recorded which). CDR3 region: CASSLGDRVHQPQHF. Here the CDR3 DNA reads TGTGCCAGCAGTTTAGGAGACAGGGTCCATCAGCCCCAGCATTTT.